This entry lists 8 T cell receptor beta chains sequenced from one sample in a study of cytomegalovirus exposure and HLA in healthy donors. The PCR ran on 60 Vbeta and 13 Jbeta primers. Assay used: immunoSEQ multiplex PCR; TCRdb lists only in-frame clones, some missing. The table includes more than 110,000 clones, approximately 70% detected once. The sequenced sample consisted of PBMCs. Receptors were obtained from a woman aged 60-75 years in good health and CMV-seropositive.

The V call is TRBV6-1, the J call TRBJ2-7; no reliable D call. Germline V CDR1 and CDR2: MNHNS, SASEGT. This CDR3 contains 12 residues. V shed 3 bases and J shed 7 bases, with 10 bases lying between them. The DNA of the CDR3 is TGTGCCAGCAGTGATACGATAGTTGAGCAGTACTTC. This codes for CASSDTIVEQYF.

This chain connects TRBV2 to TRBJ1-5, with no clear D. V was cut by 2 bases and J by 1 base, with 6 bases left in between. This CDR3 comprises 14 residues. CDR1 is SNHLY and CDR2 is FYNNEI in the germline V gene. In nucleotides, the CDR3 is TGTGCCAGCAGTGAACAGGTGAGCAATCAGCCCCAGCATTTT. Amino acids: CASSEQVSNQPQHF.

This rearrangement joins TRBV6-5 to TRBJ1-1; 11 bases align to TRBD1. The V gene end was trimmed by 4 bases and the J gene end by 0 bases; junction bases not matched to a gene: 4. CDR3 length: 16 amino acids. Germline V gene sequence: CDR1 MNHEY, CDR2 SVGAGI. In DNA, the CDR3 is TGTGCCAGCAGTTCCCGGACAGGGGGCGTGAACACTGAAGCTTTCTTT. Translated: CASSSRTGGVNTEAFF.

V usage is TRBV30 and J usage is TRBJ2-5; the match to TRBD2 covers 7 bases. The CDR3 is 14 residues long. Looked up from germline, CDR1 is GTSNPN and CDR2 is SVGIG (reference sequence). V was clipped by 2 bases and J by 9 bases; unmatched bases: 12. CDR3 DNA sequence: TGTGCCTGGAGTTGGAATAGCGGGCAGGCGGCCCAGTACTTC. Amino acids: CAWSWNSGQAAQYF.

The CDR3 reads CATSRREVYEQYF. CDR3 DNA sequence: TGTGCCACCAGCAGGCGGGAGGTTTACGAGCAGTACTTC. This chain joins TRBV15 and TRBJ2-7; 8 bases fit TRBD2. This CDR3 is built from 13 residues. Trimming took 3 bases from V and 4 from J; bases not matched to a gene: 2. Per the germline V gene, CDR1 is LNHNV and CDR2 is YYDKDF (reference sequence).

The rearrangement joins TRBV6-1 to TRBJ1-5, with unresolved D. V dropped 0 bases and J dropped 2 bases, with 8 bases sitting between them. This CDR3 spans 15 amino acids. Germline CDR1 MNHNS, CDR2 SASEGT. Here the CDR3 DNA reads TGTGCCAGCAGTGAAGCGCTCGGTGGCAATCAGCCCCAGCATTTT. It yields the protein CASSEALGGNQPQHF.

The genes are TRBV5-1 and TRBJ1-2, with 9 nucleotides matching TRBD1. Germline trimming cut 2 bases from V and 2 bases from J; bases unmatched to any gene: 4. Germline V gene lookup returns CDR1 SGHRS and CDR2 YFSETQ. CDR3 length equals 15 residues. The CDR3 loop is CASSFGTGKNYGYTF. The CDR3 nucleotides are TGCGCCAGCAGCTTCGGGACAGGGAAGAACTATGGCTACACCTTC.

CDR3 protein: CASSLDGLAGVDEQFF. DNA of the CDR3: TGTGCCAGCAGCTTAGATGGGCTAGCGGGAGTGGATGAGCAGTTCTTC. The chain couples TRBV11-2 to TRBJ2-1, with TRBD2 matching 10 bases. The germline V gene encodes CDR1 SGHAT and CDR2 FQNNGV. Trimming cost V 0 bases and J 8 bases; bases outside gene matches: 7. This CDR3 comprises 16 residues.